The 15 T cell receptor beta chains given below trace back to one sample, sequenced in a study of cytomegalovirus exposure and HLA in healthy donors. PCR involved 60 Vbeta and 13 Jbeta primers. Assay: immunoSEQ multiplex PCR; the TCRdb copy retains only in-frame clones and omits some. The sample contains approximately 160,000 clones, around 68% of which appear only once. Sequenced material: PBMCs. Receptor source: a woman aged 40 to 55 in good health and CMV-seropositive.

The chain joins TRBV6-6 to TRBJ1-6; no firm D call. This CDR3 comprises 14 residues. V was cut by 5 bases and J by 7 bases, with 12 bases left in between. Germline V gene data show CDR1 as MNHNY and CDR2 as SVGAGI (reference sequence). CDR3 in amino acids: CASSPAGANSPLHF. CDR3 nucleotides: TGTGCCAGCAGTCCTGCGGGAGCGAATTCACCCCTCCACTTT.

The V and J genes are TRBV7-2 and TRBJ2-3, with 9 nucleotides matching TRBD2. Germline V gene lookup returns CDR1 SGHTA and CDR2 FQGNSA. The CDR3 totals 14 residues. V dropped 5 bases and J dropped 8; count of bases not matched to a gene: 8. The CDR3, as DNA: TGTGCCAGCAGCCCGCGGGAGGGCCAAGTTACGCAGTATTTT. Translated: CASSPREGQVTQYF.

J is TRBJ2-1 and V is TRBV5-1; 7 bases line up with TRBD2. This CDR3 has 13 amino acids. With 4 bases clipped from V and 9 bases from J, the junction kept 7 bases outside the gene matches. In germline, CDR1 is SGHRS, CDR2 YFSETQ. The CDR3 is CASSKELATEQFF. CDR3 sequence (DNA): TGCGCCAGCAGCAAAGAACTAGCGACTGAGCAGTTCTTC.

This chain joins TRBV28 and TRBJ1-4; the match to TRBD1 covers 8 bases. V was clipped by 4 bases and J by 7 bases; unmatched bases: 8. CDR1 MDHEN and CDR2 SYDVKM come from the germline V gene. The CDR3 is made up of 15 amino acids. The CDR3 nucleotides are TGTGCCAGCAGTTCACGACAGGGGCCCGGTGAAAAACTGTTTTTT. Encoded protein: CASSSRQGPGEKLFF.

The V call is TRBV5-1, the J call TRBJ2-4; D gene unclear. V was cut by 2 bases and J by 6 bases, with 15 bases left in between. The V gene's germline CDR1 is SGHRS and CDR2 YFSETQ. The CDR3 consists of 15 residues. The CDR3 loop reads CASSLSLYTGNIQYF. Written as DNA, the CDR3 is TGCGCCAGCAGCTTAAGCCTCTACACGGGAAACATTCAGTACTTC. Looking up the rest from reference TRBV5-1 and TRBJ2-4 gives the full variable domain: KAGVTQTPRYLIKTRGQQVTLSCSPISGHRSVSWYQQTPGQGLQFLFEYFSETQRNKGNFPGRFSGRQFSNSRSEMNVSTLELGDSALYLCASSLSLYTGNIQYFGAGTRLSVL.

The gene calls are TRBV20-1 and TRBJ1-2, with 7 bases matching TRBD1. This CDR3 is 10 amino acids long. The germline CDR1 and CDR2 sequences are DFQATT and SNEGSKA (reference sequence). V shed 2 bases and J 12 bases; nucleotides not matched to a gene: 3. The CDR3 DNA sequence: TGCAGTGCTAGAAGTACAGGGGACACCTTC. Translated: CSARSTGDTF.

The rearrangement links TRBV19 to TRBJ2-3; 8 bases line up with TRBD1. Germline-derived CDR1 and CDR2 are LNHDA and SQIVND (reference sequence). V dropped 6 bases and J dropped 1; count of bases not matched to a gene: 6. This CDR3 contains 15 residues. The CDR3 protein is CASSSPDRGTDTQYF. In nucleotides, the CDR3 is TGTGCCAGTAGCTCCCCGGACAGGGGCACAGATACGCAGTATTTT.

V usage is TRBV18 and J usage is TRBJ1-2; 7 nucleotides align to TRBD1. There are 15 residues in the CDR3. With 6 bases clipped from V and 4 bases from J, the junction kept 11 bases outside the gene matches. The V gene's germline CDR1 is KGHSH and CDR2 LQKENI. CDR3 protein: CASSHPGQTSYGYTF. CDR3 coding DNA: TGTGCCAGCTCCCATCCGGGACAGACTAGCTATGGCTACACCTTC.

This chain joins TRBV7-8 and TRBJ2-7; 8 bases are shared with TRBD2. Germline V lookup: CDR1 SGHVS, CDR2 FQNEAQ. The CDR3 length is 13 residues. Losses at the gene ends were 3 bases for V and 6 bases for J; bases not matched to a gene: 4. CDR3 in amino acids: CASSFSGNPEQYF. CDR3 in DNA: TGTGCCAGCAGCTTTAGCGGGAACCCCGAGCAGTACTTC.

This rearrangement joins TRBV10-1 to TRBJ2-7; TRBD1 agrees at 7 bases. V shed 3 bases, J shed 0 bases, and the junction held 5 bases outside the gene matches. The CDR3 runs 15 residues. Germline CDR1 and CDR2: WNHNN and SYGVQD (reference sequence). Here the CDR3 DNA reads TGCGCCAGCAGTGATTCGACAGGGCCCTCCTACGAGCAGTACTTC. The encoded protein is CASSDSTGPSYEQYF.

There are many counts of this clone. The chain uses TRBV4-1 and TRBJ2-2, with TRBD1 matching over 8 bases. The CDR3 covers 16 residues. V was clipped by 2 bases and J by 6 bases; unmatched bases: 8. Germline V lookup: CDR1 MGHRA, CDR2 YSYEKL. CDR3 DNA sequence: TGCGCCAGCAGCCAATCTATAGCCAGGGGGCCCGGGGAGCTGTTTTTT. Residues: CASSQSIARGPGELFF.

This clone was seen more than once but under ten times. The chain has TRBV4-3 and TRBJ1-5; D gene uncertain. Germline assignment: CDR1 LGHNA and CDR2 YSLEER. V was clipped by 1 base and J by 5 bases, with 15 bases between them. The CDR3 is made up of 16 amino acids. CDR3 residues: CASSQAYFEVDQPQHF. Written as DNA, the CDR3 is TGCGCCAGCAGCCAAGCTTATTTCGAGGTAGATCAGCCCCAGCATTTT.

The chain couples TRBV9 to TRBJ1-4, with D possibly matching TRBD1 (5 bases). This CDR3 contains 17 residues. V was shortened by 4 bases and J by 0 bases, with 16 bases between the two germline ends. Germline V gene sequence: CDR1 SGDLS, CDR2 YYNGEE. CDR3 residues: CASSTSGGAATNEKLFF. As DNA, the CDR3 is TGTGCCAGCAGCACCTCCGGGGGAGCTGCAACTAATGAAAAACTGTTTTTT.

V usage is TRBV19 and J usage is TRBJ1-1; D gene ambiguous. The CDR3 runs to 14 residues. Trimming removed 3 bases at V and 0 bases at J, with 8 bases between. Germline V gives CDR1 LNHDA, CDR2 SQIVND (reference sequence). CDR3 DNA sequence: TGTGCCAGTAGTATGCGGCAGCTGAACACTGAAGCTTTCTTT. It is translated as CASSMRQLNTEAFF.

J is TRBJ1-4 and V is TRBV19; no firm D call. The V gene lost 7 bases and the J gene lost 3 bases, with 21 bases spanning the gap. The germline V gene has CDR1 LNHDA and CDR2 SQIVND (reference sequence). The CDR3 totals 17 residues. This CDR3 reads CASTSNPGLLANEKLFF. The CDR3 coding sequence is TGTGCCAGTACTTCTAACCCGGGTTTACTAGCTAATGAAAAACTGTTTTTT. Supplemented by reference TRBV19 and TRBJ1-4, the full variable domain reads DGGITQSPKYLFRKEGQNVTLSCEQNLNHDAMYWYRQDPGQGLRLIYYSQIVNDFQKGDIAEGYSVSREKKESFPLTVTSAQKNPTAFYLCASTSNPGLLANEKLFFGSGTQLSVL.